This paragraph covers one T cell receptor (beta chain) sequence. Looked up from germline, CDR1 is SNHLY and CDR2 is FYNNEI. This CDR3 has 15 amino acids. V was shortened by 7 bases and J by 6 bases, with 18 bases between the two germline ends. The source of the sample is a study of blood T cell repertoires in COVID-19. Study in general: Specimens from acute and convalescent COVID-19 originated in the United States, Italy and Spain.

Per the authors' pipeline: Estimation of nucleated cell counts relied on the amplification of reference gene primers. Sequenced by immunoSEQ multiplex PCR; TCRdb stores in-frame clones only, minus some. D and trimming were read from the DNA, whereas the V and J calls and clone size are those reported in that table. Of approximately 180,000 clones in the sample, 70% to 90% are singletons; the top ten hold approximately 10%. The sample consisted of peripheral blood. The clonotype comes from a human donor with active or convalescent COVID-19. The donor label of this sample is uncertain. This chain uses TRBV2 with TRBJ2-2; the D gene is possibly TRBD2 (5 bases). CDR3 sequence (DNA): TGTGCCAGCAAGCGGAGGCCATGGGAATCCGGGGAGCTGTTTTTT. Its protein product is CASKRRPWESGELFF.